This TCR beta chain was captured by sequencing in a study of beta chain features in type 1 diabetes. In the study overall: Cell yields, age and gender were similar between patients and healthy donors. Findings of the study overall: The naive, central memory and Treg TCRB repertoires looked more alike in patients than they did in healthy donors. There was a moderate but significant shortening of TCRB CDR3s in all four CD4+ subsets of Type 1 diabetes patients.

Expressed TCRB transcripts were sequenced, since all the RNA that had been isolated was reverse transcribed. The repertoire was sequenced with immunoSEQ multiplex PCR; TCRdb's copy has only in-frame clones and lacks some. The repertoire holds hundreds of thousands of clones, with around 15% as singletons. Notes on this clone: The antigen remains unidentified.

CDR1 and CDR2 (germline): DFQATT, SNEGSKA (reference sequence). Trimming removed 4 bases at V and 3 bases at J, with 7 bases between. The CDR3 extends over 11 amino acids. Sorting of CD4+ naive, central memory, regulatory and stem cell-like memory cells was performed via CD45RO/CCR7/CD25/CD127/CD95/CD27. The chain links TRBV20-1 to TRBJ2-7; unclear D gene. This receptor was taken from a man aged 18 to 29 with type 1 diabetes. The sequencing input was naive CD4+ T cells from blood. CDR3 residues: CSATDFYEQYF. CDR3 coding DNA: TGCAGTGCTACCGACTTCTACGAGCAGTACTTC.